This TCR beta chain was sequenced for a study of cytomegalovirus exposure and HLA in healthy donors. On the study more broadly: Around 85 million unique TCR sequences came from HLA-typed donors in an early release. About four fifths of roughly 430 genotyped donors fell in the Caucasian-associated ancestry cluster.

Primers included in the PCR were 60 Vbeta and 13 Jbeta primers. Profiling relied on immunoSEQ multiplex PCR, and the TCRdb table lists in-frame clones only, not all of them. Of 120,000 or so clones listed, roughly 80% were seen once; the top ten hold around 3.5%. The count of this clone is one. The source material was PBMCs. The receptor comes from a man aged 25-40 years in good health and CMV-seronegative.

In DNA form, the CDR3 reads TGTGCCAGCTCATACAGGGGATTCTCCTACGAGCAGTACTTC. Protein: CASSYRGFSYEQYF. The rearrangement uses TRBV14 and TRBJ2-7, with TRBD1 matching 7 bases. This CDR3 comprises 14 residues. V lost 8 bases and J lost 0; bases outside the gene matches: 7. Germline assignment: CDR1 SGHDN and CDR2 FVKESK.